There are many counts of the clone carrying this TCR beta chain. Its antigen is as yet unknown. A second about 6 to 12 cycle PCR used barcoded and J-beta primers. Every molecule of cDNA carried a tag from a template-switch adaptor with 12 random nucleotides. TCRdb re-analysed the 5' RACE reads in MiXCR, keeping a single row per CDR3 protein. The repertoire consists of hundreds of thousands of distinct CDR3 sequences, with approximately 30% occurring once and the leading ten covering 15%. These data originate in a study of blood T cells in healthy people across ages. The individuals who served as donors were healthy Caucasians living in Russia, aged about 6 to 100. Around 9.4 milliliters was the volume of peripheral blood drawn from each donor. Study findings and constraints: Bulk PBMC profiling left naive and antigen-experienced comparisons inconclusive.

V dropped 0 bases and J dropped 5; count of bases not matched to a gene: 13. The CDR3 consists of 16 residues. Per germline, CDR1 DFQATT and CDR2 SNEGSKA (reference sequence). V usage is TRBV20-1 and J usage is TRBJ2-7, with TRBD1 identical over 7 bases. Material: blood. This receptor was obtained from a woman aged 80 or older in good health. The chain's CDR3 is CSARDVDREPSHEQYF. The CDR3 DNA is TGCAGTGCTAGAGACGTCGACAGGGAACCTTCCCACGAGCAGTACTTC.